The 8 T cell receptor beta chains below all came from one sample that was sequenced in a study of blood T cell repertoires in COVID-19. The repertoire was sequenced with immunoSEQ multiplex PCR; TCRdb's copy has only in-frame clones and lacks some. The sample carries 250,000 to 300,000 clones, 70% to 90% recorded once. The sample consisted of peripheral blood. The receptors stem from a woman aged 70-85 years with acute or convalescent COVID-19.

The rearrangement joins TRBV5-6 to TRBJ2-2; the match to TRBD1 covers 8 bases. J gave up 6 bases and V 0 bases, and 4 bases lay outside the gene matches. The CDR3 runs to 15 residues. Germline CDR1 reads SGHDT; CDR2 reads YYEEEE. CDR3 DNA: TGTGCCAGCAGCTTGGGGACAGGGTCTGCCGGGGAGCTGTTTTTT. It yields the protein CASSLGTGSAGELFF. Drawing the rest from reference TRBV5-6 and TRBJ2-2, the complete variable domain is DAGVTQSPTHLIKTRGQQVTLRCSPKSGHDTVSWYQQALGQGPQFIFQYYEEEERQRGNFPDRFSGHQFPNYSSELNVNALLLGDSALYLCASSLGTGSAGELFFGEGSRLTVL.

The chain employs TRBV20-1 and TRBJ2-5; the D gene is possibly TRBD2 (5 bases). In germline, CDR1 is DFQATT, CDR2 SNEGSKA (reference sequence). The CDR3 is made up of 13 amino acids. The V gene lost 3 bases and the J gene lost 4 bases, with 12 bases spanning the gap. Here the CDR3 reads CSASLEVGETQYF. The DNA of the CDR3 is TGCAGTGCTAGTTTGGAGGTAGGAGAGACCCAGTACTTC.

This clone was counted once. This sequence joins TRBV7-9 and TRBJ1-2; D is undetermined. The V gene lost 1 base and the J gene lost 3 bases, with 6 bases spanning the gap. This CDR3 is 13 amino acids long. Germline V gene sequence: CDR1 SEHNR, CDR2 FQNEAQ (reference sequence). The CDR3 loop is CASSLVEDYGYTF. In DNA, the CDR3 is TGTGCCAGCAGCTTAGTCGAGGACTATGGCTACACCTTC. Looking up the rest from reference TRBV7-9 and TRBJ1-2 gives the full variable domain: DTGVSQNPRHKITKRGQNVTFRCDPISEHNRLYWYRQTLGQGPEFLTYFQNEAQLEKSRLLSDRFSAERPKGSFSTLEIQRTEQGDSAMYLCASSLVEDYGYTFGSGTRLTVV.

The chain carries TRBV18 and TRBJ2-7; no definite D call. V lost 7 bases to trimming and J lost 3 bases, with 13 bases between them. This CDR3 has 13 residues. Germline CDR1 reads KGHSH; CDR2 reads LQKENI. The chain's CDR3 is CASFPKRLYEQYF. As DNA, the CDR3 is TGTGCCAGCTTCCCGAAGAGACTCTACGAGCAGTACTTC. The full variable domain, its missing parts supplied by reference TRBV18 and TRBJ2-7, is NAGVMQNPRHLVRRRGQEARLRCSPMKGHSHVYWYRQLPEEGLKFMVYLQKENIIDESGMPKERFSAEFPKEGPSILRIQQVVRGDSAAYFCASFPKRLYEQYFGPGTRLTVT.

This chain joins TRBV7-9 and TRBJ1-2, with unresolved D. Trimming removed 3 bases at V and 8 bases at J, with 19 bases between. Germline loops: CDR1 SEHNR, CDR2 FQNEAQ (reference sequence). The CDR3 contains 15 residues. The CDR3, as DNA: TGTGCCAGCAGCTTCGGGGAAGCAAGGGTCGGAGGCTACACCTTC. This gives the protein CASSFGEARVGGYTF.

Turning to this clone: Other DNA sequences in this sample translate to the same CDR3. The chain is built from TRBV7-9 and TRBJ1-3; D unresolved. The ends were cut back, 3 bases at V and 2 bases at J, with 8 bases in the middle. There are 14 residues in the CDR3. Germline loops: CDR1 SEHNR, CDR2 FQNEAQ (reference sequence). Here the CDR3 DNA reads TGTGCCAGCAGCTTCCGAGGAGCTGGAAACACCATATATTTT. This gives the protein CASSFRGAGNTIYF.

This clone has just one count. The V call is TRBV30, the J call TRBJ2-7; a weak D match, TRBD1 (5 bases). The length of the CDR3 is 11 residues. The ends were cut back, 5 bases at V and 1 base at J, with 6 bases in the middle. Germline CDR1 reads GTSNPN; CDR2 reads SVGIG (reference sequence). The DNA of the CDR3 is TGTGCCTGGCAGGGATCCTACGAGCAGTACTTC. Its protein product is CAWQGSYEQYF.

The V gene is TRBV10-2, the J gene TRBJ2-6; possibly TRBD1 for D (6 bases). Germline lookup yields CDR1 WSHSY and CDR2 SAAADI. The CDR3 sequence is 16 residues long. The V end lost 2 bases, the J end lost 2 bases, and 10 bases lay between the germline ends. The chain's CDR3 is CASSERQAAGANVLTF. CDR3 bases: TGCGCCAGCAGTGAGAGACAGGCTGCTGGGGCCAACGTCCTGACTTTC.